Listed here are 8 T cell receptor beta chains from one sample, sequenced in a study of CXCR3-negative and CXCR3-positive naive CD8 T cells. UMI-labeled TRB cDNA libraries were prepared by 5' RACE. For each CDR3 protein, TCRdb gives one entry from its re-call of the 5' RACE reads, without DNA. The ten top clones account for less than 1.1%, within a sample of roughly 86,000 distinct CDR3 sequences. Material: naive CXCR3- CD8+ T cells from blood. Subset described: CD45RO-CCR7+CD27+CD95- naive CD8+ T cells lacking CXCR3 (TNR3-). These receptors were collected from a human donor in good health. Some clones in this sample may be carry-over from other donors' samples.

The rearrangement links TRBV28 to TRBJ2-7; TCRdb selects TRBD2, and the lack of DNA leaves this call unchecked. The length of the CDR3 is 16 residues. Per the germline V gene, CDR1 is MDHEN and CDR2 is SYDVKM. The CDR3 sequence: CASSSSVWREDDEQYF.

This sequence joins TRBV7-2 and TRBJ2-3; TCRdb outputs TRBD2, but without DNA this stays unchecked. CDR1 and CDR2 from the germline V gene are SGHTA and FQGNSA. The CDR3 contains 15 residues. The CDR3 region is CASSSTSGDTDTQYF.

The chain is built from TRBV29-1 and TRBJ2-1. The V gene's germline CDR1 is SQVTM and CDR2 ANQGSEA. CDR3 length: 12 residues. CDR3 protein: CSEWDFYNEQFF.

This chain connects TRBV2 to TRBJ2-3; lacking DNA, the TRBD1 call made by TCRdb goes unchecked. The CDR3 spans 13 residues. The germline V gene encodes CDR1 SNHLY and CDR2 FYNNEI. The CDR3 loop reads CAPRVRGGDTQYF.

The CDR3 sequence: CASSQEVQPGNTEAFF. The chain links TRBV4-3 to TRBJ1-1; the TCRdb call, TRBD1, lacks DNA for checking. The CDR3 contains 16 residues. Germline assignment: CDR1 LGHNA and CDR2 YSLEER.

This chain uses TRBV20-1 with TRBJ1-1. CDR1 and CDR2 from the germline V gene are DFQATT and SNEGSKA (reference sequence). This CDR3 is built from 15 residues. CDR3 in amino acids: CSARDLGRANTEAFF.

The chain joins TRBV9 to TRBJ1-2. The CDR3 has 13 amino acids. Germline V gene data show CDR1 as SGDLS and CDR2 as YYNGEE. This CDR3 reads CASSAWTGYGYTF.

CDR3 protein: CASSPGQGTYNEQFF. V usage is TRBV7-3 and J usage is TRBJ2-1; TCRdb reports TRBD1, a call that lacks DNA to check it against. This CDR3 spans 15 amino acids. Germline V gene lookup returns CDR1 SGHTA and CDR2 FQGTGA.